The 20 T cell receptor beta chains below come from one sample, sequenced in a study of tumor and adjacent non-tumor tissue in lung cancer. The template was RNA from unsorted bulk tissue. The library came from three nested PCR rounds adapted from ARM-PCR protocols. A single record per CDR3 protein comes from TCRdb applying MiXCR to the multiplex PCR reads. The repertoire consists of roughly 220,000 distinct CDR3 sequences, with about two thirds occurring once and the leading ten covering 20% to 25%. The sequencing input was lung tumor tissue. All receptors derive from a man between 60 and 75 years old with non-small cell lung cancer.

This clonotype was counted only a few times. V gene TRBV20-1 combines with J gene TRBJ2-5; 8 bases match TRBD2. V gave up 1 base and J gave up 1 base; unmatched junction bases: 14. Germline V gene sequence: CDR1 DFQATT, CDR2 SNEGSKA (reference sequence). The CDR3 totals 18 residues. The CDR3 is CSARAGGSVAGPQETQYF. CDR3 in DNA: TGCAGTGCTAGAGCTGGAGGTTCGGTAGCGGGACCCCAAGAGACCCAGTACTTC.

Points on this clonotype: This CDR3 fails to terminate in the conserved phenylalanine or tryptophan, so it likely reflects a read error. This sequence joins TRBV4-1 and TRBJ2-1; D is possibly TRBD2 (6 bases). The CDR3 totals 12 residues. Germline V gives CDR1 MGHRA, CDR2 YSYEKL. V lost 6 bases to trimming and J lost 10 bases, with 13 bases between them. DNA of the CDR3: TGCGCCAGCAGTCAGAGACTAGGCGAGCAGTTCCTC. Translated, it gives CASSQRLGEQFL.

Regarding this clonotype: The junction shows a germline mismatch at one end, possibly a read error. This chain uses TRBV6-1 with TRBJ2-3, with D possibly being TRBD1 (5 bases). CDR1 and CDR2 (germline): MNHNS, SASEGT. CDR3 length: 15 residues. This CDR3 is CASILRGGFKDTQYF. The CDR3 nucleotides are TGTGCCAGCATCCTAAGGGGCGGATTCAAGGATACACAGTATTTT.

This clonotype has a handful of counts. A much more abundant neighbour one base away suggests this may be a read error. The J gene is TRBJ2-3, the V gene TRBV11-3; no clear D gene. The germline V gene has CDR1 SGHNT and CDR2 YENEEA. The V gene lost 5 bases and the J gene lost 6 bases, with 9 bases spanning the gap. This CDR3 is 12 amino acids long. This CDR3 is CASSIVGDTQYF. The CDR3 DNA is TGTGCCAGCAGCATAGTTGGGGATACGCAGTATTTT.

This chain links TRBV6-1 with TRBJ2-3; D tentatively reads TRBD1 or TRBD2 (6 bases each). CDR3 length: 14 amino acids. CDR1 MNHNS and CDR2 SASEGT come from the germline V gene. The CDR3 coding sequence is TGTGTCAACAGTGAAGGTGTGGAGGGGGACACGCAGTATTTT. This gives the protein CVNSEGVEGDTQYF.

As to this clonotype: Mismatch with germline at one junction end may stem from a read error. CDR3 sequence reads: CASSQDLLVGAANEKLFF. The CDR3 nucleotides are TGTGCCAGCAGTCAAGATCTTCTGGTTGGAGCTGCAAATGAAAAACTGTTTTTT. J is TRBJ1-4 and V is TRBV4-2; D call uncertain. Germline V gene data show CDR1 as LGHNA and CDR2 as YNFKEQ. The CDR3 totals 18 residues.

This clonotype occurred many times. The CDR3 DNA is TGTGCCAGCAGCACCGCCAGCTATGGCTACACCTTC. Its protein is CASSTASYGYTF. The chain is built from TRBV28 and TRBJ1-2; D is undetermined. The CDR3 is 12 amino acids. Germline-derived CDR1 and CDR2 are MDHEN and SYDVKM. V was cut by 6 bases and J by 4 bases, with 9 bases left in between.

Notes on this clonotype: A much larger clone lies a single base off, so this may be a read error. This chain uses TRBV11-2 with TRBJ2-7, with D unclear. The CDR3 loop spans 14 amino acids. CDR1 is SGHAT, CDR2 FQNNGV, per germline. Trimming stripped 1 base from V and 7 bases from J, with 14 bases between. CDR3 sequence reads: CASSLGPLVEEQYF. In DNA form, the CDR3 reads TGTGCCAGCAGCTTAGGCCCGCTCGTGGAGGAGCAGTACTTC.

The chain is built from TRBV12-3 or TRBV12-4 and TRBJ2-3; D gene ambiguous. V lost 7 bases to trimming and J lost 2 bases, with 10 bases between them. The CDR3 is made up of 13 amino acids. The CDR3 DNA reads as TGTGCCAGCACTACCGTTAACACAGATACGCAGTATTTT. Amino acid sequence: CASTTVNTDTQYF.

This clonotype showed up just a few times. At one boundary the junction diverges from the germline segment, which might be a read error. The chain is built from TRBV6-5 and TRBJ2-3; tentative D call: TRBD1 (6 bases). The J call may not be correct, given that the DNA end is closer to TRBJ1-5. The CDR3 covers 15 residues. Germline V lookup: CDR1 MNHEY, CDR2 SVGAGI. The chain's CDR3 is CASSYTAGVPDTQHF. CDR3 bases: TGCGCCAGCAGTTACACGGCAGGGGTTCCAGATACGCAGCATTTT.

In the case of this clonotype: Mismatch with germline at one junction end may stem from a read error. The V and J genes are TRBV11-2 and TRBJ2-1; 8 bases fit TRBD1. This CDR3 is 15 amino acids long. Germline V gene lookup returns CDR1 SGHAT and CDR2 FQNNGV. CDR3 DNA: TGTGCCAGCAGCTTTAGCAGGGGGCCGTACAATGAGCAGTTGTTC. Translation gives CASSFSRGPYNEQLF.

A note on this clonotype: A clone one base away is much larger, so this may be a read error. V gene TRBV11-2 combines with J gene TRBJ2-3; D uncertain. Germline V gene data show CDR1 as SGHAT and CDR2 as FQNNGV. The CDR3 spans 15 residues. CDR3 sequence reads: CASSLDWHGTNTQYF. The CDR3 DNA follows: TGTGCCAGCAGCTTAGATTGGCATGGCACAAATACGCAGTATTTT.

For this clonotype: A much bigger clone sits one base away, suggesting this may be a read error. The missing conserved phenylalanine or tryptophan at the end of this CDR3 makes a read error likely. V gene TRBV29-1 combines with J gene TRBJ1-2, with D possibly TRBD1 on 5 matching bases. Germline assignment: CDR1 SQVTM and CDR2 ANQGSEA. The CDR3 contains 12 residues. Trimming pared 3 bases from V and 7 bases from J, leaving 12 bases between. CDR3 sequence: CSVEALGVGYTL. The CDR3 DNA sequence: TGCAGCGTTGAGGCGTTAGGGGTTGGCTACACCCTC.

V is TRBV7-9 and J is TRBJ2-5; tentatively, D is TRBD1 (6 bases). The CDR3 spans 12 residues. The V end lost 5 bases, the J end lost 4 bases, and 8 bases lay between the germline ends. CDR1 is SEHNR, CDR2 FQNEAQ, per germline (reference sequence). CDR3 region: CASSPQGETQYF. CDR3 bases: TGTGCCAGCAGCCCACAGGGAGAGACCCAGTACTTC.

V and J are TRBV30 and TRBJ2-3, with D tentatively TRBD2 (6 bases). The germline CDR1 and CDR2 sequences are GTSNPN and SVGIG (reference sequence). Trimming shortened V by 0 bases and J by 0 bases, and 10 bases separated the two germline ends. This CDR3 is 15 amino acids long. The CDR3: CAWSVQTRSTDTQYF. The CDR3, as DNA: TGTGCCTGGAGTGTACAGACTAGGAGCACAGATACGCAGTATTTT.

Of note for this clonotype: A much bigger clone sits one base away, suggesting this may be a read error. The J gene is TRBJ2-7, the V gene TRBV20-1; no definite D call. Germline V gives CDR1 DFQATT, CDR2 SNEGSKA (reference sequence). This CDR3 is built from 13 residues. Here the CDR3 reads CSARAAVSYVQYF. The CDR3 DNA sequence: TGCAGTGCTAGAGCGGCTGTCTCCTACGTGCAGTACTTC.

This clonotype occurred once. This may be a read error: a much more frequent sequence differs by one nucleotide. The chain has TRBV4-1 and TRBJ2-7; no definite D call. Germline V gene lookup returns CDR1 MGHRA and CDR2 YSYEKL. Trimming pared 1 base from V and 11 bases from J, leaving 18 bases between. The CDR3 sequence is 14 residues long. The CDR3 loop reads CASSQGKALGREYF. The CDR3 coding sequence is TGCGCCAGCAGCCAAGGAAAAGCCCTTGGACGAGAGTACTTC.

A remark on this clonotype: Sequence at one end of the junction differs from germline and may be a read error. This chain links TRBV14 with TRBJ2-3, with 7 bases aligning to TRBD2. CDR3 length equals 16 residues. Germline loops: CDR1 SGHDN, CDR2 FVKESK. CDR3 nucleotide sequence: TGTGCCAGGAGCCAAATGGGAGGGTCCCGCACAGATACGCAGTATTTT. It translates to CARSQMGGSRTDTQYF.

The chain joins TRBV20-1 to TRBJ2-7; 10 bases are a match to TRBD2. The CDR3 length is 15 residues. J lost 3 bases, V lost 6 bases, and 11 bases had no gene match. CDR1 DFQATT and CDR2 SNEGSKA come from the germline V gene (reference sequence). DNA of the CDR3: TGCAGTGCCATAGAGCCTAGCGGGAGTATCTACGAGCAGTACTTC. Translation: CSAIEPSGSIYEQYF.

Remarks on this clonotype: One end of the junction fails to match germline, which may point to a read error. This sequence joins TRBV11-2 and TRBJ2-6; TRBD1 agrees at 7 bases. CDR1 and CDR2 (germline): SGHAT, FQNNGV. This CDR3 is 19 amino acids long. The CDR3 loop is CASSLVTKDRPSGANVLTF. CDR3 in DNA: TGTGCCAGCAGTTTAGTTACAAAGGACAGGCCCTCTGGGGCCAACGTCCTGACCTTC.